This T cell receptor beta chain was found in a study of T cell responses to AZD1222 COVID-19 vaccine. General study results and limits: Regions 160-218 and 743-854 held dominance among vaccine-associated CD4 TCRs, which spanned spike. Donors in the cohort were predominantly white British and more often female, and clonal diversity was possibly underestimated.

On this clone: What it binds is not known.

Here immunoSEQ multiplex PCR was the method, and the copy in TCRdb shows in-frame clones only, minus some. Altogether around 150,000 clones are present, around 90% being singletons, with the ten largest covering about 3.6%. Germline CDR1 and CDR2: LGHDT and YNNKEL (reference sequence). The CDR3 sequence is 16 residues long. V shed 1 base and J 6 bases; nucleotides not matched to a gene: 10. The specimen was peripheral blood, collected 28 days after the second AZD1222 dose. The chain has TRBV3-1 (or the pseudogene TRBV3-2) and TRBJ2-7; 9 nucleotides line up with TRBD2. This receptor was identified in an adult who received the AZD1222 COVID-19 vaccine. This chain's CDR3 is CASSQVIAGVAGEQYF. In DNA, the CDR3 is TGTGCCAGCAGCCAAGTGATAGCGGGAGTAGCGGGCGAGCAGTACTTC.